This TCR beta chain comes out of a study of glioma-infiltrating T cells. The CDR3 is 10 residues long. Trimming took 6 bases from V and 6 from J, leaving 4 bases between them. Germline loops: CDR1 MNHNS, CDR2 SASEGT. TCR alpha and beta CDR3 regions were amplified from RNA using iRepertoire nested multiplex PCR. For one-step reverse transcription and amplification, roughly 95-450 ng of tissue mRNA or PBMC total RNA was used. TCRdb independently ran MiXCR on the multiplex PCR reads; one entry per CDR3 protein. Of 150,000 or so distinct CDR3 sequences listed, roughly two fifths were seen once; the top ten hold roughly 20%. Regarding the study as a whole: Very few CDR3 sequences were shared between tissue and blood. Tissue-blood divergence was below expectation in non-neoplastic patients, above in gliomas.

Comment on this clonotype: Its target is not known.

The TCR comes from a human donor with low-grade glioma or glioblastoma, undergoing nonglioma brain surgery, or in good health (not recorded which). The rearrangement uses TRBV6-1 and TRBJ2-3; D is ambiguous. The sequenced material came from glioma tissue, nonneoplastic brain tissue, or PBMCs (not recorded which). CDR3 residues: CASREDTQYF. As DNA, the CDR3 is TGTGCCAGCAGGGAGGATACGCAGTATTTT.